Included here is one TCR beta chain sequence, with context. Libraries were prepared by immunoSEQ multiplex PCR; TCRdb keeps only in-frame clonotypes and omits some of them. The data contain about 480,000 clones, around 90% of them singletons. The sample comes from a study of Ad26.COV2.S vaccination and SARS-CoV-2 variants. Specified treatment: some 20 received Ad26.COV2.S at low or high dose, single or two shots; a few received placebo; per-sample allocation not given. After the first vaccine or placebo injection, samples were drawn on day 63. Losses at the gene ends were 2 bases for V and 4 bases for J; bases not matched to a gene: 3. The CDR3 runs 15 residues. CDR1 is SGHTA, CDR2 FQGNSA, per germline.

The chain is built from TRBV7-2 and TRBJ2-2; 8 positions match TRBD2. The starting material was peripheral blood, obtained in a trial of Ad26.COV2.S vaccine versus placebo. This clonotype was sampled from a person aged 18-60 years who received the Ad26.COV2.S COVID-19 vaccine or a placebo. The CDR3 sequence: CASSLSGSGTGELFF. CDR3 sequence (DNA): TGTGCCAGCAGCTTAAGCGGGAGCGGCACCGGGGAGCTGTTTTTT.